The rows below give T cell receptor beta chains drawn from one sample of a study of control samples from healthy donors and cancer patients. Clones were sequenced by immunoSEQ multiplex PCR, and TCRdb holds only the in-frame ones, with some missing. The profile covers 170,000 or so clones, with 91% appearing a single time and approximately 2% taken by the ten largest. Sequencing was performed on blood. The origin of the receptors is a woman aged 40 to 50 in good health. CDR3s include the opening cysteine and the closing phenylalanine or tryptophan. The order of the fields is J gene, V gene, CDR3 protein.

TRBJ1-4,TRBV6-1,CASSESIGQGSEKLFF
TRBJ1-1,TRBV12-3/TRBV12-4,CASSLLQNTEAFF
TRBJ2-7,TRBV7-6,CASSPSPGRGDEQYF
TRBJ1-1,TRBV14,CASSTRGGMNTEAFF
TRBJ2-1,TRBV20-1,CSASKLLAGVPYNEQFF
TRBJ1-2,TRBV7-9,CASSQITGGQYGYTF
TRBJ1-1,TRBV5-1,CASSGGAKRTEAFF
TRBJ2-5,TRBV4-1,CASSQEGWGGGTSQETQYF
TRBJ1-1,TRBV7-2,CASRLRRTENTEAFF
TRBJ1-4,TRBV18,CASSPASANEKLFF
TRBJ1-2,TRBV18,CASSPGQARYGYTF
TRBJ2-7,TRBV21-1,CASSHPPASYEQYF
TRBJ2-7,TRBV12-5,CASGHPTAGQGAHEQYF
TRBJ1-2,TRBV18,CASSPIPGQITYGYTF
TRBJ2-7,TRBV15,CATSREKSGTVPYEQYF
TRBJ1-1,TRBV2,CASRATEGTEAFF
TRBJ1-6,TRBV7-2,CASSLDAAGDYSPLHF
TRBJ2-1,TRBV7-3,CASSLIVSGGSGNEQFF
TRBJ1-2,TRBV27,CASSLQRDRGFYGYTF
TRBJ2-2,TRBV7-2,CASSPGTGINGELFF
TRBJ1-2,TRBV19,CASSIGDRRTDGYTF
TRBJ1-1,TRBV19,CASNIQGVGEAFF
TRBJ1-1,TRBV6-2/TRBV6-3,CASSYSRDTEAFF
TRBJ1-2,TRBV28,CASKPSRGHGYTF
TRBJ1-6,TRBV5-6,CASSSRLDDSPLHF
TRBJ1-2,TRBV25-1,CAISGVGGYTF
TRBJ2-5,TRBV4-1,CASRQGGQGMTQYF
TRBJ1-1,TRBV10-3,CAISLSRGGVTEAFF
TRBJ1-4,TRBV7-9,CASSTTGINEKLFF
TRBJ2-1,TRBV18,CASYTTGAGQFF
TRBJ2-1,TRBV27,CASSIAGGLNEQFF
TRBJ2-3,TRBV5-8,CASSPQGADTQYF
TRBJ2-1,TRBV11-3,CASSLTGSGYNEQFF
TRBJ2-6,TRBV5-5,CASSSTGVLSGANVLTF
TRBJ1-6,TRBV3-1/TRBV3-2,CASTAEGNSPLHF
TRBJ2-5,TRBV9,CASGREAGAKETQYF
TRBJ2-7,TRBV5-6,CASSLAAASGGAWSYEQYF
TRBJ1-2,TRBV7-9,CASSRGVNYGYTF
TRBJ1-1,TRBV29-1,CSQGDGYTEAFF
TRBJ2-3,TRBV6-5,CASSTNWADTQYF
TRBJ1-5,TRBV10-3,CAIQGAGNQPQHF
TRBJ1-1,TRBV5-1,CASSLRGGDTEAFF
TRBJ2-3,TRBV10-3,CAISEESTDTQYF
TRBJ2-7,TRBV7-2,CASSRTSGYEQYF
TRBJ2-3,TRBV11-2,CASSWSSGNTDTQYF
TRBJ2-5,TRBV3-1/TRBV3-2,CASSLRGETQYF
TRBJ1-2,TRBV2,CASRVGQGFNYGYTF
TRBJ1-5,TRBV12-5,CASGLGTGTYSNQPQHF
TRBJ2-2,TRBV19,CASTYWGAGDTGELFF